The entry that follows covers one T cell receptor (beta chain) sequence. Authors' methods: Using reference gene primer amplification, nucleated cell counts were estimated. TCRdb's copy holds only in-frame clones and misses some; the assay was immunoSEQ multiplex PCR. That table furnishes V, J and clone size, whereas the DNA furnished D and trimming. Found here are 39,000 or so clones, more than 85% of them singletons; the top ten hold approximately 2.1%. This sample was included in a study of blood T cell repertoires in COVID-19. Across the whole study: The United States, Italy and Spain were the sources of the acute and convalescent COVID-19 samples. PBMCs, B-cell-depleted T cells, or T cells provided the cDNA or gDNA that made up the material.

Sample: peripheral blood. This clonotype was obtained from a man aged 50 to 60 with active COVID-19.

CDR3 protein: CAISESGTGLGTGELFF. CDR3 in DNA: TGTGCCATCAGTGAGTCTGGGACAGGGCTCGGCACCGGGGAGCTGTTTTTT. This chain joins TRBV10-3 and TRBJ2-2, with 9 bases aligning to TRBD1. After removal of 0 bases from V and 4 bases from J, the junction contained 6 bases not matched to a gene. Germline V gene sequence: CDR1 ENHRY, CDR2 SYGVKD. The CDR3 is 17 residues long.